This T cell receptor (beta chain) came from a study of blood T cell repertoires in COVID-19. The wider study: Acute and convalescent COVID-19 samples came from the United States, Italy and Spain.

Per the original methods: How many nucleated cells were present was estimated from reference gene primer amplification. Repertoires were generated with immunoSEQ multiplex PCR, while TCRdb's copy carries only in-frame clones and drops some. The V and J calls and clone size come from that table; D and trimming were worked out from the DNA. The repertoire holds some 70,000 clones, with 87% as singletons. Germline-derived CDR1 and CDR2 are GTSNPN and SVGIG (reference sequence). Trimming removed 2 bases from V and 11 bases from J; junction bases left unmatched: 13. This CDR3 has 15 residues. V gene TRBV30 combines with J gene TRBJ1-5, with 9 bases lining up with TRBD1. The sample consisted of peripheral blood. The TCR originated in a man aged 50-60 years with active COVID-19. The CDR3 nucleotides are TGTGCCTGGAGTTTTCCCGGACAGGGGTTTTCAGCCCAGCATTTT. Amino acid sequence: CAWSFPGQGFSAQHF. The full variable domain, completed using reference TRBV30 and TRBJ1-5, is SQTIHQWPATLVQPVGSPLSLECTVEGTSNPNLYWYRQAAGRGLQLLFYSVGIGQISSEVPQNLSASRPQDRQFILSSKKLLLSDSGFYLCAWSFPGQGFSAQHFGDGTRLSIL.